These 32 T cell receptor beta chains share one sample of origin, sequenced in a study of T cells in Graves' hyperthyroidism and ophthalmopathy. Using RNA transcripts as the source, TCR beta CDR3 regions were amplified. Initially, a first-round RT-PCR of the TCR CDR3 employed the HTBI primer set. TCRdb re-analysed the multiplex PCR reads in MiXCR, keeping a single row per CDR3 protein. The sample contains roughly 570,000 distinct CDR3 sequences, less than 20% of which appear only once. Sequencing input: blood. The receptors were gathered from a woman aged 25 to 39 with Graves' hyperthyroidism.

As for this clonotype: The junction does not match germline at one end; this may be a read error. The gene calls are TRBV9 and TRBJ2-1, with 11 bases identical to TRBD2. Germline V lookup: CDR1 SGDLS, CDR2 YYNGEE. This CDR3 region has 18 residues. CDR3 coding DNA: TGCGCCAGCAGCCCGCTAGGGACTAGCGGACTGGCCTACAATGAGCAGTTCTTC. Encoded protein: CASSPLGTSGLAYNEQFF.

To note about this clonotype: A much larger clone sits a single nucleotide away, making a read error possible. The chain couples TRBV10-1 to TRBJ1-1, with D maybe TRBD1 (5 bases). V was clipped by 5 bases and J by 1 base, with 11 bases between them. The CDR3 runs 14 residues. CDR1 is WNHNN, CDR2 SYGVQD, per germline (reference sequence). The DNA for the CDR3 is TGCGCCAGCAGTCGGTGCAGGGAGAACACTGAAGCTTTCTTT. Its protein is CASSRCRENTEAFF.

This clonotype was recorded at least ten times. V gene TRBV20-1 combines with J gene TRBJ2-3; D might be TRBD2 (5 bases). This CDR3 has 12 residues. CDR1 DFQATT and CDR2 SNEGSKA come from the germline V gene (reference sequence). The CDR3 region is CRAEEGTDTQYF. CDR3 bases: TGCAGGGCCGAAGAGGGAACAGATACGCAGTATTTT.

The chain links TRBV19 to TRBJ2-2; TRBD2 is a possible D gene (5 bases). V was cut by 7 bases and J by 2 bases, with 17 bases left in between. The CDR3 has 16 residues. Germline V gene sequence: CDR1 LNHDA, CDR2 SQIVND (reference sequence). This CDR3 reads CASTAQRLFNTGELFF. The DNA for the CDR3 is TGTGCCAGTACAGCCCAAAGACTATTTAACACCGGGGAGCTGTTTTTT.

This clonotype occurred many times. The chain recombines TRBV12-3 or TRBV12-4 with TRBJ2-1; D may match TRBD1 or TRBD2 (5 bases each). The CDR3 loop spans 15 amino acids. Trimming removed 3 bases at V and 5 bases at J, with 14 bases between. The CDR3 coding sequence is TGTGCCAGCAGTTTGGGGGTGTTAGGAAACAATGAGCAGTTCTTC. Its translation: CASSLGVLGNNEQFF.

As for this clonotype: This may be a read error, as it is one base from a much larger clone. The chain has TRBV18 and TRBJ2-7; 8 nucleotides match TRBD2. Per the germline V gene, CDR1 is KGHSH and CDR2 is LQKENI. The CDR3 contains 14 residues. Trimming removed 11 bases from V and 4 bases from J; junction bases left unmatched: 13. The CDR3 sequence: CAGRRLLAEYEQYF. In nucleotides, the CDR3 is TGTGCCGGCCGGAGGTTACTAGCGGAATACGAGCAGTACTTC.

In regard to this clonotype: Sequence at one end of the junction differs from germline and may be a read error. The gene calls are TRBV28 and TRBJ2-2; 7 bases align to TRBD1. Per the germline V gene, CDR1 is MDHEN and CDR2 is SYDVKM. The CDR3 length is 13 residues. The CDR3 DNA reads TGTGCCGGCAGACAGGGCCGGGCCGGGGAGCTGTTTTTT. Amino acid sequence: CAGRQGRAGELFF.

This clonotype showed up many times. The CDR3 here is CSAEDRRGTDTQYF. In DNA form, the CDR3 reads TGCAGTGCTGAAGACAGGAGGGGTACAGATACGCAGTATTTT. The chain couples TRBV20-1 to TRBJ2-3; D possibly matches TRBD1 or TRBD2 (6 bases each). Germline CDR1 and CDR2: DFQATT and SNEGSKA (reference sequence). The CDR3 runs 14 residues. Between the trimmed V and J ends, which lost 5 bases and 3 bases, there was a span of 15 bases.

This clonotype was recorded many times. J is TRBJ2-2 and V is TRBV5-1, with 8 bases identical to TRBD2. The CDR3 sequence is 15 residues long. The trim removed 3 bases at V and 2 bases at J, leaving 3 bases unmatched. The germline CDR1 and CDR2 sequences are SGHRS and YFSETQ. The CDR3 sequence: CASSSGTRNTGELFF. CDR3 bases: TGCGCCAGCAGCTCCGGGACTAGAAACACCGGGGAGCTGTTTTTT.

This clonotype showed up many times. The V and J genes are TRBV12-3 or TRBV12-4 and TRBJ1-1, with 7 bases aligning to TRBD1. The ends lost 6 bases at V and 4 bases at J; junction bases unmatched: 8. This CDR3 spans 14 amino acids. The CDR3 DNA is TGTGCCAGCAGGCTAGGGACAGTTCGCACTGAAGCTTTCTTT. Translating it yields CASRLGTVRTEAFF.

This clonotype was seen at least ten times. V is TRBV5-8 and J is TRBJ2-3, with unresolved D. Looked up from germline, CDR1 is SGHTS and CDR2 is YDEGEE. V was clipped by 4 bases and J by 5 bases, with 8 bases between them. This CDR3 spans 12 amino acids. The CDR3 protein is CASSPPRDTQYF. The CDR3 DNA sequence: TGTGCCAGCAGCCCTCCTAGAGATACGCAGTATTTT.

The rearrangement uses TRBV6-6 and TRBJ2-2; no definite D call. Trimming shortened V by 0 bases and J by 3 bases, and 11 bases separated the two germline ends. CDR1 is MNHNY, CDR2 SVGAGI, per germline (reference sequence). The CDR3 length is 16 residues. As DNA, the CDR3 is TGTGCCAGCAGTTACTCGAGTGGGTCTGACACCGGGGAGCTGTTTTTT. Translation gives CASSYSSGSDTGELFF.

This clonotype turned up a few times. V usage is TRBV5-1 and J usage is TRBJ2-1; 10 nucleotides line up with TRBD1. This CDR3 has 13 amino acids. The V gene's germline CDR1 is SGHRS and CDR2 YFSETQ. V dropped 5 bases and J dropped 7; count of bases not matched to a gene: 3. CDR3 nucleotides: TGCGCCAGCAGGACAGGGGGCAGAAATGAGCAGTTCTTC. Encoded protein: CASRTGGRNEQFF. Filled out from reference TRBV5-1 and TRBJ2-1, the complete variable domain reads KAGVTQTPRYLIKTRGQQVTLSCSPISGHRSVSWYQQTPGQGLQFLFEYFSETQRNKGNFPGRFSGRQFSNSRSEMNVSTLELGDSALYLCASRTGGRNEQFFGPGTRLTVL.

CDR3 protein: CASSGAGPSYEQYF. In DNA form, the CDR3 reads TGTGCCAGCAGCGGAGCGGGCCCCTCCTACGAGCAGTACTTC. This chain joins TRBV9 and TRBJ2-7; a possible D gene is TRBD2 (6 bases). The CDR3 covers 14 residues. Trimming took off 3 bases at V and 0 bases at J, with 10 bases between the two ends. Germline CDR1 reads SGDLS; CDR2 reads YYNGEE.

To note about this clonotype: One end of the junction fails to match germline, which may point to a read error. The rearrangement links TRBV25-1 to TRBJ1-3; D gene uncertain. The CDR3 extends over 17 amino acids. CDR1 MGHDK and CDR2 SYGVNS come from the germline V gene. CDR3 DNA: TGTGCCAGCAGTGAATATAGTGCAGGCGACTCTGGAAACACCATACATTTT. Amino acids: CASSEYSAGDSGNTIHF.

This rearrangement joins TRBV10-1 to TRBJ1-1, with D uncertain. The germline gives CDR1 WNHNN, CDR2 SYGVQD (reference sequence). The CDR3 runs 13 residues. Trimming shortened V by 5 bases and J by 2 bases, and 9 bases separated the two germline ends. CDR3 in DNA: TGCGCCAGCAGTTACCAAATCAACACTGAAGCTTTCTTT. Its protein is CASSYQINTEAFF.

This clonotype was picked up many times. The chain carries TRBV7-2 and TRBJ2-7, with 9 bases lining up with TRBD1. This CDR3 region has 13 residues. V shed 3 bases, J shed 9 bases, and the junction held 6 bases outside the gene matches. Germline lookup yields CDR1 SGHTA and CDR2 FQGNSA. In nucleotides, the CDR3 is TGTGCCAGCAGCTTGGGACAGGGAGAGGGGCAGTACTTC. Protein sequence: CASSLGQGEGQYF. The complete variable domain, with remaining parts taken from reference TRBV7-2 and TRBJ2-7, reads GAGVSQSPSNKVTEKGKDVELRCDPISGHTALYWYRQSLGQGLEFLIYFQGNSAPDKSGLPSDRFSAERTGGSVSTLTIQRTQQEDSAVYLCASSLGQGEGQYFGPGTRLTVT.

The chain employs TRBV18 and TRBJ1-1; D perhaps matches TRBD1 (6 bases). Trimming left V 3 bases short and J 4 bases short, with 15 bases between. The CDR3 runs 15 residues. In germline, CDR1 is KGHSH, CDR2 LQKENI. CDR3 sequence reads: CASSPQQGRVTEAFF. CDR3 DNA sequence: TGTGCCAGCTCACCTCAACAGGGCCGGGTCACTGAAGCTTTCTTT.

This clonotype was seen many times. The chain uses TRBV2 and TRBJ1-2; unclear D gene. Trimming left V 0 bases short and J 4 bases short, with 15 bases between. Per the germline V gene, CDR1 is SNHLY and CDR2 is FYNNEI. This CDR3 is built from 16 residues. This chain's CDR3 is CASSEAHVTALYGYTF. The CDR3, as DNA: TGTGCCAGCAGTGAAGCGCACGTCACCGCCCTCTATGGCTACACCTTC.

In this sample, this clonotype turned up many times. V usage is TRBV7-9 and J usage is TRBJ2-3; D is uncertain. The CDR3 sequence is 15 residues long. Trimming removed 1 base at V and 4 bases at J, with 12 bases between. Germline lookup yields CDR1 SEHNR and CDR2 FQNEAQ (reference sequence). For the CDR3, the DNA is TGTGCCAGCAGCTTAGGTCAGGATGACTCAGATACGCAGTATTTT. Protein: CASSLGQDDSDTQYF.

This clonotype was recorded many times. The CDR3 region has the DNA TGTGCCAGCAGTTTATGGGGCAGGTTTAACTATGGCTACACCTTC. It yields the protein CASSLWGRFNYGYTF. The rearrangement joins TRBV28 to TRBJ1-2, with unresolved D. Looked up from germline, CDR1 is MDHEN and CDR2 is SYDVKM. Trimming shortened V by 0 bases and J by 1 base, and 9 bases separated the two germline ends. The CDR3 extends over 15 amino acids.

This clonotype was seen at least ten times. The V call is TRBV9, the J call TRBJ2-7, with D tentatively TRBD1 or TRBD2 (5 bases each). The CDR3 covers 14 residues. Germline loops: CDR1 SGDLS, CDR2 YYNGEE. Trimming cost V 4 bases and J 9 bases, with 20 bases left between them. CDR3 sequence reads: CASSTGTGLHGQYF. In DNA, the CDR3 is TGTGCCAGCAGCACCGGGACGGGGCTTCACGGGCAGTACTTC.

The rearrangement joins TRBV4-2 to TRBJ2-3, with 12 bases fitting TRBD2. Germline trimming cut 1 base from V and 13 bases from J; bases unmatched to any gene: 9. Germline loops: CDR1 LGHNA, CDR2 YNFKEQ. This CDR3 region has 15 residues. The CDR3 reads CASSQALTSGSIEYF. For the CDR3, the DNA is TGTGCCAGCAGCCAAGCGCTGACTAGCGGGAGTATAGAGTATTTT.

The rearrangement uses TRBV12-3 or TRBV12-4 and TRBJ2-1; 11 nucleotides align to TRBD2. The DNA end is a closer match to TRBJ2-7, so the J assignment may be wrong. The length of the CDR3 is 16 residues. CDR3 sequence reads: CASSFLAGGSYNEQYF. The CDR3 DNA sequence: TGTGCCAGCAGTTTCTTAGCGGGAGGGTCCTACAATGAGCAGTACTTC.

This clonotype was counted at least ten times. The chain joins TRBV7-2 to TRBJ2-7; 8 bases are a match to TRBD2. Per germline, CDR1 SGHTA and CDR2 FQGNSA. This CDR3 region has 15 residues. The J segment lost 7 bases and the V segment lost 2 bases, leaving 10 bases of the junction unmatched. CDR3 coding DNA: TGTGCCAGCAGCTTATCTGGCGGGAGGTACGGGGAGCAGTACTTC. It encodes CASSLSGGRYGEQYF.

This clonotype was counted only a few times. The chain combines TRBV7-9 with TRBJ1-5; 12 nucleotides agree with TRBD1. Germline CDR1 reads SEHNR; CDR2 reads FQNEAQ (reference sequence). The CDR3 contains 19 residues. Trimming cost V 0 bases and J 0 bases; bases outside gene matches: 6. CDR3 region: CASSLAGTGGLVSNQPQHF. The CDR3 nucleotides are TGTGCCAGCAGCTTAGCGGGGACAGGGGGCTTGGTTAGCAATCAGCCCCAGCATTTT.

This clonotype was picked up many times. The V call is TRBV3-1, the J call TRBJ1-6, with 7 bases fitting TRBD1. There are 15 residues in the CDR3. Germline assignment: CDR1 LGHDT and CDR2 YNNKEL (reference sequence). The V segment lost 6 bases and the J segment 7 bases; nucleotides outside the gene matches: 9. Here the CDR3 DNA reads TGTGCCAGCAGTAGAACTCCGGGACAGAATTCACCCCTCCACTTT. It specifies CASSRTPGQNSPLHF.

The sample holds a few counts of this clonotype. The V call is TRBV4-1, the J call TRBJ2-7, with D tentatively TRBD2 (6 bases). Germline assignment: CDR1 MGHRA and CDR2 YSYEKL. The CDR3 consists of 15 residues. The V gene lost 2 bases and the J gene lost 3 bases, with 14 bases spanning the gap. CDR3 DNA sequence: TGCGCCAGCAGCCAACTACCGGGAGAAATCTACGAGCAGTACTTC. Its translation: CASSQLPGEIYEQYF.

This clonotype has just a few counts. The rearrangement uses TRBV5-1 and TRBJ2-1; 8 bases match TRBD2. The CDR3 is 16 residues long. The V gene's germline CDR1 is SGHRS and CDR2 YFSETQ. The V gene end was trimmed by 4 bases and the J gene end by 10 bases; junction bases not matched to a gene: 16. Written as DNA, the CDR3 is TGCGCCAGCAGCCTGGACTGGACCATCGGGGGGGGGGAGCAGTTCTTC. It codes for CASSLDWTIGGGEQFF.

The chain carries TRBV5-1 and TRBJ2-5, with TRBD1 matching 10 bases. V shed 6 bases and J 3 bases; nucleotides not matched to a gene: 11. The CDR3 sequence is 16 residues long. CDR1 and CDR2 from the germline V gene are SGHRS and YFSETQ. The CDR3 loop reads CASTFQGTGDEETQYF. The CDR3 nucleotides are TGCGCCAGCACTTTCCAGGGGACAGGGGACGAAGAGACCCAGTACTTC.

This clonotype was observed at least ten times. V usage is TRBV6-1 and J usage is TRBJ1-1; D not certain. Germline V gene data show CDR1 as MNHNS and CDR2 as SASEGT. This CDR3 has 14 residues. The V gene lost 6 bases and the J gene lost 1 base, with 12 bases spanning the gap. The CDR3 region is CASRRSGQNTEAFF. The DNA of the CDR3 is TGTGCCAGCAGACGCTCAGGTCAGAACACTGAAGCTTTCTTT.

This clonotype came up many times. This chain uses TRBV11-2 with TRBJ1-3, with D hard to call. This CDR3 region has 15 residues. Trimming took 2 bases from V and 4 from J, leaving 12 bases between them. From germline, CDR1 is SGHAT and CDR2 FQNNGV. Written as DNA, the CDR3 is TGTGCCAGCAGCTTATCTGAGGGAGACGGAAACACCATATATTTT. This translates into CASSLSEGDGNTIYF. The variable domain in full, with the rest retrieved from reference TRBV11-2 and TRBJ1-3, is EAGVAQSPRYKIIEKRQSVAFWCNPISGHATLYWYQQILGQGPKLLIQFQNNGVVDDSQLPKDRFSAERLKGVDSTLKIQPAKLEDSAVYLCASSLSEGDGNTIYFGEGSWLTVV.